This T cell receptor (beta chain) is from a study of cytomegalovirus exposure and HLA in healthy donors. Study-level results: Looking again later, the authors saw that most CMV-associated TCR beta chains seemed HLA-restricted. In a later analysis, HLA-C alleles had the fewest associated TCRs, DRB1 alleles the most. In a later analysis, an Asian-associated ancestry cluster reportedly showed fewer N-insertions than the roughly 710-donor mean.

The PCR employed 60 Vbeta primers together with 13 Jbeta primers. The data were produced by immunoSEQ multiplex PCR, yet TCRdb's version contains in-frame clones alone and is incomplete. The table lists some 150,000 clones, around nine tenths of them singletons. CDR1 is SGHRS, CDR2 YFSETQ, per germline. The CDR3 extends over 12 amino acids. Between the trimmed V and J ends, which lost 4 bases and 8 bases, there was a span of 12 bases. Note on this clone: The antigen remains undetermined.

This receptor was obtained from a woman aged 25-40 years in good health and CMV-seronegative. Sequenced: PBMCs. The chain employs TRBV5-1 and TRBJ1-2; D perhaps matches TRBD1 (5 bases). This CDR3 is CASSQQGGGYTF. CDR3 nucleotide sequence: TGCGCCAGCAGCCAGCAGGGTGGCGGCTACACCTTC.